The next 5 T cell receptor beta chains were all read from a single sample in a study of blood T cells in healthy people across ages. Then a second PCR, running roughly 6 to 11 cycles, was carried out with a sample-barcoded 5' primer and a J-beta primer mix. TCRdb reprocessed the 5' RACE reads via MiXCR and lists one record per CDR3 protein. The sample consists of about 1.5 million distinct CDR3 sequences, approximately 43% of them appearing once. The source material was blood. Receptors were obtained from a woman aged 18-29 years in good health.

This clonotype was picked up a small number of times. The chain is built from TRBV4-3 and TRBJ1-1; unclear D gene. V was trimmed by 3 bases and J by 2 bases, leaving 10 bases between them. The CDR3 runs 14 residues. Germline V gene sequence: CDR1 LGHNA, CDR2 YSLEER. The CDR3 region has the DNA TGCGCCAGCAGCCAGTCAGGCGTCAACACTGAAGCTTTCTTT. Protein product: CASSQSGVNTEAFF.

This chain links TRBV7-6 with TRBJ2-2, with TRBD1 identical over 11 bases. Germline V lookup: CDR1 SGHVS, CDR2 FNYEAQ. The CDR3 covers 16 residues. V was clipped by 2 bases and J by 5 bases; unmatched bases: 4. CDR3 in DNA: TGTGCCAGCAGCTTACGGGACAGGGGGTTTACCGGGGAGCTGTTTTTT. The encoded protein is CASSLRDRGFTGELFF.

V usage is TRBV18 and J usage is TRBJ2-7; D perhaps matches TRBD1 (6 bases). The CDR3 runs to 16 residues. Between the trimmed V and J ends, which lost 4 bases and 0 bases, there was a span of 16 bases. From germline, CDR1 is KGHSH and CDR2 LQKENI. CDR3 in amino acids: CASSRQGPLSSYEQYF. The DNA of the CDR3 is TGTGCCAGCTCACGTCAGGGGCCCCTCAGCTCCTACGAGCAGTACTTC.

For the CDR3, the DNA is TGTGCCAGCAAGGGTTCCTACAATGAGCAGTTCTTC. Translation gives CASKGSYNEQFF. This sequence joins TRBV7-9 and TRBJ2-1; D unresolved. The CDR3 loop spans 12 amino acids. Trimming left V 7 bases short and J 1 base short, with 5 bases between. Germline V gene data show CDR1 as SEHNR and CDR2 as FQNEAQ (reference sequence).

The DNA of the CDR3 is TGCAGCGTTGAAGAGCTACACGGGACAGGGGTCTACAATGAGCAGTACTTC. Encoded protein: CSVEELHGTGVYNEQYF. The V and J genes are TRBV29-1 and TRBJ2-1, with 10 bases fitting TRBD1. The J call may be in error: the DNA end matches TRBJ2-7 better. Per germline, CDR1 SQVTM and CDR2 ANQGSEA. The CDR3 is made up of 17 amino acids.